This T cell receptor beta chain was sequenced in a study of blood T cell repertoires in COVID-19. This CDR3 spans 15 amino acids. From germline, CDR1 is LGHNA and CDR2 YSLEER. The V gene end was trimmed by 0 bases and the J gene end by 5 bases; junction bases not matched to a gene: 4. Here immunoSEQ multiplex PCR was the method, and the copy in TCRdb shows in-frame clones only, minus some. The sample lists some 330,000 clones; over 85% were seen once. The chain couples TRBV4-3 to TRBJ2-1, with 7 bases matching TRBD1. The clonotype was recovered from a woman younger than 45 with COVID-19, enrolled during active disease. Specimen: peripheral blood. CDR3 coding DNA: TGCGCCAGCAGCCAAGATGGACAGGAGGACAATGAGCAGTTCTTC. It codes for CASSQDGQEDNEQFF.